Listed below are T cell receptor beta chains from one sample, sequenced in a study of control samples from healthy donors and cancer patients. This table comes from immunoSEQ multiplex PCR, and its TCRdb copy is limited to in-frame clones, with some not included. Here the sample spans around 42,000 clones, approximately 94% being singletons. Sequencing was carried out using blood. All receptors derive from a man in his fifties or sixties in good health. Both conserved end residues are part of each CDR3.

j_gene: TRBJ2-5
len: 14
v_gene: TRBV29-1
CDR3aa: CSVGLLAYQETQYF

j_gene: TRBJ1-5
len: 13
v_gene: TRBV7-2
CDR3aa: CASSLTNNQPQHF

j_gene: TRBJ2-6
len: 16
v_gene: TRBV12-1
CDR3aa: CASSAPRDTGANVLTF

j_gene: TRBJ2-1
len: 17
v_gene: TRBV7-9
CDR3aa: CASSLDVGRTQNDEQFF

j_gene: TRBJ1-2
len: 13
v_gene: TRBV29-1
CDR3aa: CSVEPGPNYGYTF

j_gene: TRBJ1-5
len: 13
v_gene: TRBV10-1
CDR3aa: CASSVGVGQPQHF

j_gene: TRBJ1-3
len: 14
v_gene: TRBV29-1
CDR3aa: CSVGTIPSGNTIYF

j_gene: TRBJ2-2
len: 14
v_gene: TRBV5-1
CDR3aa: CASSFETATGELFF

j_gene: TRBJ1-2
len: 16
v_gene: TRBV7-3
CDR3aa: CASSRHGGGRDYGYTF

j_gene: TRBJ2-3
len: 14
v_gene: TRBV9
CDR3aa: CASSPGLALDTQYF

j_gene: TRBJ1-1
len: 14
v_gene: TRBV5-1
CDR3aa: CASRAGEPNTEAFF

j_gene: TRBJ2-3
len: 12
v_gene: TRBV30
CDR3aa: CACQGGTDTQYF

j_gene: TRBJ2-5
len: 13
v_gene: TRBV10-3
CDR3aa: CAIGGTPEETQYF

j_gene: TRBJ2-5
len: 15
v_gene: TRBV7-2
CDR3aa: CASSLASSGTETQYF

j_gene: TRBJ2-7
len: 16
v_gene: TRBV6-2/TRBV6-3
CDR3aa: CASSWDPTRVSYEQYF

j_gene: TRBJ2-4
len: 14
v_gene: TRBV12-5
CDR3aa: CASGTGDGENIQYF

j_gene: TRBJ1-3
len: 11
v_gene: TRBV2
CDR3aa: CARGVGNTIYF

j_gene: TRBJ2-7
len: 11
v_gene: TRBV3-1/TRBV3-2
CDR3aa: CASSSAYEQYF

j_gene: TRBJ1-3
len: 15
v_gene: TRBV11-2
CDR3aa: CASSLGINSGNTIYF